The rows below give T cell receptor beta chains drawn from one sample of a study of HIV-infected children after antiretroviral therapy interruption. TCRdb itself ran the 3' RACE reads through MiXCR, one entry per CDR3 protein. There are about 83,000 distinct CDR3 sequences in the sample; 6% to 8.5% occur only once, and around 1.1% lies in the top ten. The sample consisted of CD45RA+ CD4+ T cells from PBMCs, pooled from several time points, taken from a donor given antiretroviral therapy, either interrupted or continuous. Every receptor here comes from a pool of human donors with HIV. Each CDR3 is given with its conserved first and last residue. A D gene is named only where the DNA matches it firmly. Only some rows state a clone size, as once, few, many or a class for expanded clones.

>NA|TRBV25-1|NA|TRBJ1-4
CASSEWKPPEKLFF
TGTGCCAGCAGTGAATGGAAACCCCCCGAAAAACTGTTTTTT
>NA|TRBV5-6|many|TRBJ2-7
CASSLSSPSYEQYF
TGTGCCAGCAGCTTGTCTTCTCCTTCATACGAGCAGTACTTC
>TRBD2|TRBV7-2|many|TRBJ2-5
CASSPSLAGIGETQYF
TGTGCCAGCAGCCCTAGCCTAGCGGGGATCGGGGAGACCCAGTACTTC
>NA|TRBV7-2|many|TRBJ1-1
CASSTGRTTEAFF
TGTGCCAGCAGCACAGGACGGACCACTGAAGCTTTCTTT
>NA|TRBV6-2/TRBV6-3|many|TRBJ2-1
CASSYGGGIGRTYNEQFF
TGTGCCAGCAGTTACGGCGGCGGGATAGGCCGTACCTACAATGAGCAGTTCTTC
>NA|TRBV4-1|NA|TRBJ2-1
CASSQVGTSNEQFF
TGCGCCAGCAGCCAAGTAGGAACTAGCAATGAGCAGTTCTTC
>NA|TRBV6-2/TRBV6-3|many|TRBJ1-5
CASSYERDLQPQHF
TGTGCCAGCAGTTACGAGAGGGACCTCCAGCCCCAGCATTTT
>TRBD1|TRBV2|many|TRBJ1-1
CATGGQGVTEAFF
TGTGCCACCGGGGGACAGGGGGTGACTGAAGCTTTCTTT
>TRBD2|TRBV5-6|many|TRBJ2-1
CASSRTGTSNEQFF
TGTGCCAGCAGCCGGACCGGGACTAGCAATGAGCAGTTCTTC
>NA|TRBV5-6|many|TRBJ2-3
CASSLMQGIRTDTQYF
TGTGCCAGCAGCTTGATGCAGGGAATTAGGACAGATACGCAGTATTTT
>NA|TRBV28|many|TRBJ2-1
CASSWGIYNEQFF
TGTGCCAGCAGCTGGGGGATATACAATGAGCAGTTCTTC
>NA|TRBV12-3/TRBV12-4|NA|TRBJ1-6
CASSLRENSPLHF
TGTGCCAGCAGTTTAAGGGAGAATTCACCCCTCCACTTT
>NA|TRBV6-2/TRBV6-3|many|TRBJ2-7
CASSFGQFHEQYF
TGTGCCAGCAGTTTCGGACAGTTCCACGAGCAGTACTTC
>NA|TRBV27|many|TRBJ2-3
CASRQLARTDTQYF
TGTGCCAGCAGACAGCTAGCCCGGACAGATACGCAGTATTTT
>NA|TRBV29-1|many|TRBJ2-1
CSVDPPTGSYNEQFF
TGCAGCGTTGACCCTCCGACGGGCTCCTACAATGAGCAGTTCTTC
>NA|TRBV20-1|many|TRBJ1-5
CSAGGAGNQPQHF
TGCAGTGCCGGGGGCGCGGGCAATCAGCCCCAGCATTTT
>TRBD1|TRBV9|NA|TRBJ2-7
CASSGTGTAYEQYF
TGTGCCAGCAGCGGAACCGGGACAGCGTACGAGCAGTACTTC
>NA|TRBV5-6|many|TRBJ1-1
CASSLRGTVGAFF
TGTGCCAGCAGCTTGAGGGGAACTGTCGGGGCTTTCTTT